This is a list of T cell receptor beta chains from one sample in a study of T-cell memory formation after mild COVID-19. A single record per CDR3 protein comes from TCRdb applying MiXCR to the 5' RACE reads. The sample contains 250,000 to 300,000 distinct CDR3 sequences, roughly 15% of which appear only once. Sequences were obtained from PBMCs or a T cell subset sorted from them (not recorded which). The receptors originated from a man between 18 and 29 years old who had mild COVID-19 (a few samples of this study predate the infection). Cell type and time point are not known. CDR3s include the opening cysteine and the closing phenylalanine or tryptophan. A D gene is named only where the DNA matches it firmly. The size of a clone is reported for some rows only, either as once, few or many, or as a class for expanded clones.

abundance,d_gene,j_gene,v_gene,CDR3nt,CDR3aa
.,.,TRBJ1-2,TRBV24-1,TGTGCCACCAGTGTCCCACTCCTGTCCAACTATGGCTACACCTTC,CATSVPLLSNYGYTF
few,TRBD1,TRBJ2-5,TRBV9,TGTGCCAGCACCACTGACAGGGGGCAGGGAGAGACCCAGTACTTC,CASTTDRGQGETQYF
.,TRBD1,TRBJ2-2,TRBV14,TGTGCCAGCACCCAAGAGACAGGGATAAACACCGGGGAGCTGTTTTTT,CASTQETGINTGELFF
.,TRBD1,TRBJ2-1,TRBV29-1,TGCAGCGTTGGGCAGGGGGCGAATGAGCAGTTCTTC,CSVGQGANEQFF
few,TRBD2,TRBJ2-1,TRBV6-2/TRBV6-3,TGTGCCAGCAGTGGGGTACCCGGGACTAGCAACAATGAGCAGTTCTTC,CASSGVPGTSNNEQFF
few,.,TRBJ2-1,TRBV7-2,TGTGCCAGCAGCTTATCCCCAGCGAAGCAGGAGCAGTTCTTC,CASSLSPAKQEQFF
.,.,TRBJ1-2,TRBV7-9,TGTGCCAGCAGCTCAACACGCTTTGGGCGGAGCTATGGCTACACCTTC,CASSSTRFGRSYGYTF
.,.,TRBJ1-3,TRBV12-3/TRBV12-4,TGTGCCAGCAGTCCCTGGGCTGGAAACACCATATATTTT,CASSPWAGNTIYF
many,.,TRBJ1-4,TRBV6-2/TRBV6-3,TGTGCCAGCAGTCCCGGGGATGAAAAACTGTTTTTT,CASSPGDEKLFF
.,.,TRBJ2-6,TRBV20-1,TGCAGTGCTAGAGATCGGATCTTTCTGGGGGCCAACGTCCTGACTTTC,CSARDRIFLGANVLTF
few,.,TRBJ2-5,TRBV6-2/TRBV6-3,TGTGCCAGCACGGGAGGGACAGGTCTACAGCGGACCCAGTACTTC,CASTGGTGLQRTQYF
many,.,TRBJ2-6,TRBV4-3,TGCGCCAGCAGCCAACAGGGCTCTGGGGCCAACGTCCTGACTTTC,CASSQQGSGANVLTF
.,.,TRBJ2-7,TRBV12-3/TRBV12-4,TGTGCCAGCAGTCGGGGGGCCTCCTACGAGCAGTACTTC,CASSRGASYEQYF
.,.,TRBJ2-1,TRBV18,TGTGCCAGCTCGAGGGAAAGCTCCTACAATGAGCAGTTCTTC,CASSRESSYNEQFF
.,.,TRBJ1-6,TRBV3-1,TGTGCCAGCAGCCCGGCGCGGCAGGGAGATTCACCCCTCCACTTT,CASSPARQGDSPLHF
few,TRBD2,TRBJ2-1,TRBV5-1,TGCGCCAGCAGTCTGGGGCGGGGGGGCATAAATGAGCAGTTCTTC,CASSLGRGGINEQFF
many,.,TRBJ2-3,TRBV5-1,TGCGCCAGCAGCCCCGACACCGGGACACCAACAGATACGCAGTATTTT,CASSPDTGTPTDTQYF
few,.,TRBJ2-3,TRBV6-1,TGTGCCAGCATCCGAAGGGGGCGGGGGAGCACAGATACGCAGTATTTT,CASIRRGRGSTDTQYF
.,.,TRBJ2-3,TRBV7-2,TGTGCCAGCAGCCCCGCCGTGGACTTCCTAGGTGATACGCAGTATTTT,CASSPAVDFLGDTQYF
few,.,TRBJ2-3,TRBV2,TGTGCCAGCAGTTCACGACAGTGGGGCACAGATACGCAGTATTTT,CASSSRQWGTDTQYF
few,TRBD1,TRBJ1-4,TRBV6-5,TGTGCCAGCAGTTACGTGACAGGGAGTGAAAAACTGTTTTTT,CASSYVTGSEKLFF
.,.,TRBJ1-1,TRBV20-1,TGCAGTGCTAGAGACCCAAAAGGGGGTGATGAAGCTTTCTTT,CSARDPKGGDEAFF
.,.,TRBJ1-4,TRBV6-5,TGTGCCAGCAGCCGGGACCGGGGAAAACTGTTTTTT,CASSRDRGKLFF
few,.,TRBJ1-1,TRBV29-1,TGCAGCGCCGAGGGGGGCGTCGGCACTGAAGCTTTCTTT,CSAEGGVGTEAFF
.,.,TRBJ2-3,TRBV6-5,TGTGCCAGCAGTAACCGGGATCCAACAGATACGCAGTATTTT,CASSNRDPTDTQYF
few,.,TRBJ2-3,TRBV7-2,TGTGCCAGCAGCCCAGGGCAAGCAGATACGCAGTATTTT,CASSPGQADTQYF
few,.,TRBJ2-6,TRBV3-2,TGTGCCAGCAGCCATGTTTTAGACCGGGACAGGGATATCTCTGGGGCCAACGTCCTGACTTTC,CASSHVLDRDRDISGANVLTF
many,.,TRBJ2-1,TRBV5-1,TGCGCCAGCAGCTTGGAGCTCCGTCTGACTGAGCAGTTCTTC,CASSLELRLTEQFF
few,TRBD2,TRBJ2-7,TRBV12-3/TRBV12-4,TGTGCCAGCAGAAAACTAGCGGGGGGCTCCTACGAGCAGTACTTC,CASRKLAGGSYEQYF
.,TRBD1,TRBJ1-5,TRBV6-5,TGTGCCAGCAGTTTCCTAACGGGACAGGGGGCCCAGCATTTT,CASSFLTGQGAQHF
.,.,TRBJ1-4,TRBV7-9,TGTGCCAGCAGGCGGGTGGGGGCATCGGGTGAAAAACTGTTTTTT,CASRRVGASGEKLFF
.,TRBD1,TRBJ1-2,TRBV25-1,TGTGCCAGCAGTGAGGGGACAGGGACCCGCTATGGCTACACCTTC,CASSEGTGTRYGYTF
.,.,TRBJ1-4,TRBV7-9,TGTGCCAGCAGCTTCATGGAAACTAATGAAAAACTGTTTTTT,CASSFMETNEKLFF
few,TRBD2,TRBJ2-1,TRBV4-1,TGCGCCAGCAGCCAAAAAGCGGGGGGTCTGTTCTTC,CASSQKAGGLFF
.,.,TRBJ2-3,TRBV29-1,TGCAGCGTCGCCAGGGGCGGTACGCAGTATTTT,CSVARGGTQYF
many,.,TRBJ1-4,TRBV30,TGTGCCTGGAGTTCGGGTCGGGCAGGGCCTAATGAAAAACTGTTTTTT,CAWSSGRAGPNEKLFF
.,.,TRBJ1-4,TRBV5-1,TGCGCCAGCAGTTACCTCCAGGGGAGGAATGAAAAACTGTTTTTT,CASSYLQGRNEKLFF
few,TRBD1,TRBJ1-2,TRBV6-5,TGTGCCAGCAGTGCACAGGGGGCAAAGGGTGGCTACACCTTC,CASSAQGAKGGYTF
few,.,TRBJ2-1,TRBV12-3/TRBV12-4,TGTGCCAGCAGCCTCTCCTTGGGGGCTTCCTACAATGAGCAGTTCTTC,CASSLSLGASYNEQFF
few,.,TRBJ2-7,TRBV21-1,TGTGCCAGCAGCAAACCAGAACCCGGGGACTTTCTGACCTACGAGCAGTACTTC,CASSKPEPGDFLTYEQYF
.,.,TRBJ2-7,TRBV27,TGTGCCAGCAGTTTAACAGTGGCCTACGAGCAGTACTTC,CASSLTVAYEQYF
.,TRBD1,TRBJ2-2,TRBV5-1,TGCGCCAGCAGCCGGGACAGGGAAGACGGGGAGCTGTTTTTT,CASSRDREDGELFF
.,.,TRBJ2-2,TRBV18,TGTGCCAGCTCATCCGCGGAGGGGTCGACCGGGGAGCTGTTTTTT,CASSSAEGSTGELFF
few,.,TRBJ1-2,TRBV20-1,TGCAGTGCTAGAGAGGGGCAGGGACGAAATGGCTACACCTTC,CSAREGQGRNGYTF
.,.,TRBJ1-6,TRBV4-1,TGCGCCAGCAGCCAAGATCGAGCCGGGTATAATTCACCCCTCCACTTT,CASSQDRAGYNSPLHF
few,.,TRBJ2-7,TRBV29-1,TGCAGCGTTAGGCGGGGATCCTACGAGCAGTACTTC,CSVRRGSYEQYF
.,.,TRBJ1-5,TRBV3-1,TGTGCCAGCAGCCAAGGGTCCCTTCAGCCCCAGCATTTT,CASSQGSLQPQHF
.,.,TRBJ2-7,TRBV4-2,TGTGCCAGCAGCCCATCCGGGTCACACGAGCAGTACTTC,CASSPSGSHEQYF
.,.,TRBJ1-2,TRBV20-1,TGCAGTGCTAGGGGTATCGGGGTCTACACCTTC,CSARGIGVYTF
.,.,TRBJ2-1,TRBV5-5,TGTGCCAGCAGCCAGACACCTTCGCGGGATGAGCAGTTCTTC,CASSQTPSRDEQFF
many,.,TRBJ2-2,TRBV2,TGTGCCAGCAGTGAGGTGGGAGGTGGCAACACCGGGGAGCTGTTTTTT,CASSEVGGGNTGELFF
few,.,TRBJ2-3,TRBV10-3,TGTGCCATCAGCCCGGGCCTCACAGATACGCAGTATTTT,CAISPGLTDTQYF
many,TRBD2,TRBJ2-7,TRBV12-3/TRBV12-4,TGTGCCAGCAGCCATGGGGGATTGCGGGGGGCTTACGAGCAGTACTTC,CASSHGGLRGAYEQYF
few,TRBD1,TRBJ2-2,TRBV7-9,TGTGCCAGCAGCGTAGGGACAGTTCCCGGGGAGCTGTTTTTT,CASSVGTVPGELFF
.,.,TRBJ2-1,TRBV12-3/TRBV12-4,TGTGCCAGCAACGGGCAGCCTTCAGTTAATGAGCAGTTCTTC,CASNGQPSVNEQFF
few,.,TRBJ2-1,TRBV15,TGTGCCACCAGCAGAGGGGTAGGGTCCTACAATGAGCAGTTCTTC,CATSRGVGSYNEQFF
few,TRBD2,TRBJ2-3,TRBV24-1,TGTGCCACCAGTGATGGGACTAGAGCTACGCAGTATTTT,CATSDGTRATQYF
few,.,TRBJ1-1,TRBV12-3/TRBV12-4,TGTGCCAGCAGTCCCTCGGGGAGCATGAACACTGAAGCTTTCTTT,CASSPSGSMNTEAFF